The 10 T cell receptor beta chains below were found in one sample sequenced in a study of cytomegalovirus exposure and HLA in healthy donors. The assay was immunoSEQ multiplex PCR, and TCRdb's table has in-frame clones only and misses some. Of 130,000 to 150,000 clones in the sample, nearly 90% were seen once. Sequencing was performed on PBMCs. These receptors all come from a young woman in good health and CMV-seropositive.

The rearrangement links TRBV19 to TRBJ1-1; 7 positions agree with TRBD1. Germline trimming cut 3 bases from V and 3 bases from J; bases unmatched to any gene: 4. Per the germline V gene, CDR1 is LNHDA and CDR2 is SQIVND (reference sequence). CDR3 length equals 14 residues. The CDR3 coding sequence is TGTGCCAGTAGTATTGACAGGGCATACACTGAAGCTTTCTTT. Protein sequence: CASSIDRAYTEAFF.

This clone was recorded once. The chain carries TRBV11-1 and TRBJ2-2; weak D call: TRBD1 (6 bases). With 5 bases removed from V and 1 base from J, the gap between germline ends came to 14 bases. CDR3 length: 16 residues. Germline V gene lookup returns CDR1 SGHAT and CDR2 FQDESV (reference sequence). This CDR3 reads CASSEWTAQNTGELFF. The CDR3 region has the DNA TGTGCCAGCAGCGAATGGACAGCACAGAACACCGGGGAGCTGTTTTTT. Full variable domain (rest looked up from reference TRBV11-1 and TRBJ2-2): EAEVAQSPRYKITEKSQAVAFWCDPISGHATLYWYRQILGQGPELLVQFQDESVVDDSQLPKDRFSAERLKGVDSTLKIQPAELGDSAMYLCASSEWTAQNTGELFFGEGSRLTVL.

The chain joins TRBV5-6 to TRBJ1-1; D possibly corresponds to TRBD1 (5 bases). The V gene's germline CDR1 is SGHDT and CDR2 YYEEEE. The CDR3 covers 13 residues. Trimming pared 6 bases from V and 8 bases from J, leaving 17 bases between. DNA of the CDR3: TGTGCCAGCATCATGTGGGGGGGTTTAGAAGCTTTCTTT. Amino acid sequence: CASIMWGGLEAFF.

The rearrangement links TRBV7-2 to TRBJ1-2; D may be TRBD1 (5 bases). Trimming took off 5 bases at V and 8 bases at J, with 18 bases between the two ends. The CDR3 totals 14 residues. CDR1 is SGHTA and CDR2 is FQGNSA in the germline V gene. CDR3 region: CASSPNPSGPGYTF. The CDR3 bases are TGTGCCAGCAGCCCAAACCCCTCAGGGCCCGGCTACACCTTC.

This clone was observed once. The J gene is TRBJ1-2, the V gene TRBV30; no clear D gene. V was cut by 4 bases and J by 0 bases, with 6 bases left in between. Germline V gene lookup returns CDR1 GTSNPN and CDR2 SVGIG (reference sequence). This CDR3 spans 12 amino acids. CDR3 in DNA: TGTGCCTGGACGGTAGCTAACTATGGCTACACCTTC. Its protein is CAWTVANYGYTF.

Worth noting for this clone: The sample carries other DNA sequences with the same CDR3. V and J are TRBV5-4 and TRBJ1-1, with D tentatively TRBD1 (6 bases). Per germline, CDR1 SGHNT and CDR2 YYREEE (reference sequence). This CDR3 has 14 residues. V shed 4 bases and J shed 1 base, with 11 bases lying between them. For the CDR3, the DNA is TGTGCCAGCAGCCCGACAGGAACGAACACTGAAGCTTTCTTT. Translation: CASSPTGTNTEAFF.

The chain joins TRBV6-5 to TRBJ2-1, with D unresolved. Germline lookup yields CDR1 MNHEY and CDR2 SVGAGI. CDR3 length equals 16 residues. Between the trimmed V and J ends, which lost 2 bases and 6 bases, there was a span of 17 bases. CDR3 in DNA: TGTGCCAGCAGTTACGCGTCCCCCTCCTCCCGCAATGAGCAGTTCTTC. This translates into CASSYASPSSRNEQFF.

The V gene is TRBV5-4, the J gene TRBJ2-1, with 9 bases identical to TRBD2. The V gene end was trimmed by 5 bases and the J gene end by 4 bases; junction bases not matched to a gene: 7. Germline lookup yields CDR1 SGHNT and CDR2 YYREEE (reference sequence). The CDR3 consists of 15 residues. In DNA, the CDR3 is TGTGCCAGCAGACCAGCTAGCGGGGCTTACAATGAGCAGTTCTTC. Translated, it gives CASRPASGAYNEQFF.

This chain uses TRBV5-1 with TRBJ2-5; TRBD2 matches 7 bases. The CDR3 loop spans 13 amino acids. Germline CDR1 SGHRS, CDR2 YFSETQ. J gave up 1 base and V 4 bases, and 1 base lay outside the gene matches. The CDR3 coding sequence is TGCGCCAGCAGCCGGACTAGCCAAGAGACCCAGTACTTC. It codes for CASSRTSQETQYF.

V and J are TRBV30 and TRBJ2-1; 9 bases agree with TRBD2. Germline CDR1 is GTSNPN and CDR2 is SVGIG (reference sequence). This CDR3 has 14 residues. The V segment lost 5 bases and the J segment 4 bases; nucleotides outside the gene matches: 6. In DNA form, the CDR3 reads TGTGCCTGGGGACCTAGCGGGGTATACAATGAGCAGTTCTTC. Translating it yields CAWGPSGVYNEQFF.